Below are 26 T cell receptor beta chains sequenced from a single sample in a study of blood T cell repertoires in COVID-19. Sequencing was performed with immunoSEQ multiplex PCR; in TCRdb, only in-frame clones are kept and a portion is missing. The sample has 68,000 or so clones; about three quarters are singletons. Input material: peripheral blood. The receptor source for this set is a human donor in a cohort sampled during active COVID-19.

The chain has TRBV30 and TRBJ2-3; 13 bases map to TRBD2. V was pared by 5 bases and J by 5 bases, with 10 bases of the junction left unmatched. The CDR3 consists of 16 residues. Germline lookup yields CDR1 GTSNPN and CDR2 SVGIG (reference sequence). CDR3 loop: CAWAPGLAGRGDTQYF. The CDR3 DNA reads as TGTGCCTGGGCTCCGGGACTAGCGGGGCGGGGAGATACGCAGTATTTT.

This chain connects TRBV2 to TRBJ2-6, with 12 nucleotides matching TRBD1. The germline V gene has CDR1 SNHLY and CDR2 FYNNEI. J gave up 2 bases and V 4 bases, and 3 bases lay outside the gene matches. The CDR3 loop spans 17 amino acids. CDR3 in amino acids: CASSGGQGAPGANVLTF. CDR3 DNA: TGTGCCAGCAGTGGGGGACAGGGGGCGCCTGGGGCCAACGTCCTGACTTTC.

V usage is TRBV28 and J usage is TRBJ2-5; TRBD1 matches at 7 bases. This CDR3 region has 14 residues. Germline CDR1 reads MDHEN; CDR2 reads SYDVKM. The V segment lost 1 base and the J segment 3 bases; nucleotides outside the gene matches: 2. The CDR3 DNA reads TGTGCCAGCAGTTTATACACAGGGGAAGAGACCCAGTACTTC. It is translated as CASSLYTGEETQYF.

V and J are TRBV9 and TRBJ2-7; D call uncertain. V shed 0 bases and J shed 2 bases, with 12 bases lying between them. The CDR3 extends over 15 amino acids. Germline lookup yields CDR1 SGDLS and CDR2 YYNGEE. The DNA for the CDR3 is TGTGCCAGCAGCGTAGTTCCAGGCGAAACCTACGAGCAGTACTTC. The encoded protein is CASSVVPGETYEQYF.

The gene calls are TRBV18 and TRBJ2-7; 9 bases agree with TRBD2. Germline trimming cut 5 bases from V and 3 bases from J; bases unmatched to any gene: 8. Germline V gene data show CDR1 as KGHSH and CDR2 as LQKENI. The CDR3 is made up of 15 amino acids. This CDR3 is CASSEGLAQSYEQYF. CDR3 sequence (DNA): TGTGCCAGCTCAGAGGGACTAGCTCAAAGCTACGAGCAGTACTTC.

The V and J genes are TRBV7-2 and TRBJ1-1; the match to TRBD1 covers 7 bases. The length of the CDR3 is 15 residues. J was trimmed by 1 base and V by 5 bases; bases with no gene match: 7. The germline gives CDR1 SGHTA, CDR2 FQGNSA. DNA for the CDR3: TGTGCCAGCAGCCCGGACAGGCCCAGGAACACTGAAGCTTTCTTT. Residues: CASSPDRPRNTEAFF.

The chain joins TRBV2 to TRBJ1-1, with TRBD1 matching 8 bases. CDR3 length equals 13 residues. Germline values: CDR1 SNHLY, CDR2 FYNNEI. V lost 6 bases and J lost 6; bases outside the gene matches: 6. The CDR3, as DNA: TGTGCCAGCAGACCGGGACAGGCCGCTGAAGCTTTCTTT. Amino acid sequence: CASRPGQAAEAFF.

The V call is TRBV9, the J call TRBJ2-2, with D possibly TRBD1 on 6 matching bases. Looked up from germline, CDR1 is SGDLS and CDR2 is YYNGEE. The CDR3 sequence is 18 residues long. V was cut by 1 base and J by 3 bases, with 19 bases left in between. The CDR3 sequence: CASSVSPGRGADTGELFF. The CDR3 DNA reads as TGTGCCAGCAGCGTAAGCCCCGGCAGGGGAGCCGACACCGGGGAGCTGTTTTTT. The full variable domain, in which reference TRBV9 and TRBJ2-2 provide the parts outside the CDR3, is DSGVTQTPKHLITATGQRVTLRCSPRSGDLSVYWYQQSLDQGLQFLIQYYNGEERAKGNILERFSAQQFPDLHSELNLSSLELGDSALYFCASSVSPGRGADTGELFFGEGSRLTVL.

This chain uses TRBV28 with TRBJ2-7; D is perhaps TRBD2 (6 bases). Looked up from germline, CDR1 is MDHEN and CDR2 is SYDVKM. V lost 7 bases, J lost 7 bases, and 14 bases lay in between. The CDR3 extends over 12 amino acids. CDR3 sequence (DNA): TGTGCCAGCACCCTAACGGAGGGAGAGCAGTACTTC. As protein: CASTLTEGEQYF.

In DNA, the CDR3 is TGTGCCAGCAGCTTGGCGGCGACTAGCTTCCACGAGCAGTACTTC. Residues: CASSLAATSFHEQYF. The chain couples TRBV5-4 to TRBJ2-7, with 7 bases aligning to TRBD2. Germline values: CDR1 SGHNT, CDR2 YYREEE (reference sequence). V lost 0 bases to trimming and J lost 5 bases; unmatched junction nucleotides: 8. The CDR3 contains 15 residues.

The gene calls are TRBV28 and TRBJ2-7; 11 bases line up with TRBD1. Losses at the gene ends were 7 bases for V and 0 bases for J; bases not matched to a gene: 8. The CDR3 has 16 residues. Germline V CDR1 and CDR2: MDHEN, SYDVKM. The CDR3 here is CASKQTGTGGSYEQYF. The CDR3 bases are TGTGCCAGCAAGCAGACCGGGACAGGGGGCTCCTACGAGCAGTACTTC.

This sequence joins TRBV6-1 and TRBJ1-2; 10 bases fit TRBD1. Germline V gene sequence: CDR1 MNHNS, CDR2 SASEGT. V shed 0 bases, J shed 7 bases, and the junction held 5 bases outside the gene matches. The CDR3 has 15 residues. The CDR3 nucleotides read TGTGCCAGCAGTGAAGCATTGACAGGGGGCCGTGGCTACACCTTC. The encoded protein is CASSEALTGGRGYTF.

The chain couples TRBV5-1 to TRBJ2-3; TRBD2 aligns across 8 bases. The trim removed 5 bases at V and 1 base at J, leaving 9 bases unmatched. The CDR3 sequence is 16 residues long. Germline CDR1 is SGHRS and CDR2 is YFSETQ. The CDR3 region is CASSWGREGGTDTQYF. The CDR3 DNA reads as TGCGCCAGCAGTTGGGGTCGGGAGGGTGGCACAGATACGCAGTATTTT. Based on the CDR3 plus reference TRBV5-1 and TRBJ2-3, the full variable domain is KAGVTQTPRYLIKTRGQQVTLSCSPISGHRSVSWYQQTPGQGLQFLFEYFSETQRNKGNFPGRFSGRQFSNSRSEMNVSTLELGDSALYLCASSWGREGGTDTQYFGPGTRLTVL.

The chain employs TRBV5-1 and TRBJ2-2; D not resolved. Trimming pared 2 bases from V and 0 bases from J, leaving 8 bases between. Germline V gene lookup returns CDR1 SGHRS and CDR2 YFSETQ. This CDR3 has 15 residues. In nucleotides, the CDR3 is TGCGCCAGCAGCTTCTTGGGCTCGAACACCGGGGAGCTGTTTTTT. Amino acids: CASSFLGSNTGELFF.

The chain uses TRBV27 and TRBJ2-3, with D possibly TRBD1 on 5 matching bases. V shed 7 bases and J shed 0 bases, with 14 bases lying between them. This CDR3 region has 15 residues. Per germline, CDR1 MNHEY and CDR2 SMNVEV (reference sequence). CDR3 amino acids: CASKADRTSTDTQYF. The CDR3 DNA reads TGTGCCAGCAAAGCAGACAGAACTAGCACAGATACGCAGTATTTT.

This sequence joins TRBV19 and TRBJ2-6, with 7 bases fitting TRBD1. The CDR3 extends over 16 amino acids. Germline CDR1 reads LNHDA; CDR2 reads SQIVND (reference sequence). With 8 bases clipped from V and 4 bases from J, the junction kept 11 bases outside the gene matches. The chain's CDR3 is CASCGAGGAGANVLTF. Written as DNA, the CDR3 is TGTGCCAGTTGTGGGGCAGGGGGAGCGGGGGCCAACGTCCTGACTTTC.

The V call is TRBV15, the J call TRBJ1-2; 9 bases match TRBD1. Germline CDR1 and CDR2: LNHNV and YYDKDF (reference sequence). CDR3 length: 16 amino acids. The ends lost 3 bases at V and 8 bases at J; junction bases unmatched: 13. CDR3 in amino acids: CATSRSGQGHAGGYTF. The DNA of the CDR3 is TGTGCCACCAGCAGGTCGGGACAGGGACACGCGGGGGGCTACACCTTC.

CDR3 coding DNA: TGTGCCAGCAGTTTCTCGAGAGGGTCGTCAGATACGCAGTATTTT. Translation gives CASSFSRGSSDTQYF. This chain links TRBV27 with TRBJ2-3; D possibly corresponds to TRBD2 (5 bases). The CDR3 loop spans 15 amino acids. V was pared by 3 bases and J by 4 bases, with 14 bases between. CDR1 and CDR2 (germline): MNHEY, SMNVEV (reference sequence).

The gene calls are TRBV6-5 and TRBJ2-7; TRBD2 matches at 8 bases. The CDR3 has 14 residues. Trimming at V came to 4 bases and at J to 2 bases, leaving 4 bases not matched to a gene. Germline loops: CDR1 MNHEY, CDR2 SVGAGI. This CDR3 is CASSSGTSPYEQYF. In DNA, the CDR3 is TGTGCCAGCAGTTCCGGGACTAGTCCCTACGAGCAGTACTTC.

The chain links TRBV11-2 to TRBJ2-5; 9 bases fit TRBD2. V gave up 1 base and J gave up 5 bases; unmatched junction bases: 5. CDR1 and CDR2 from the germline V gene are SGHAT and FQNNGV. This CDR3 is built from 15 residues. The chain's CDR3 is CASSLVRGGPETQYF. Here the CDR3 DNA reads TGTGCCAGCAGCTTAGTGCGGGGGGGGCCCGAGACCCAGTACTTC.

The rearrangement joins TRBV7-2 to TRBJ2-3, with 8 bases identical to TRBD2. Germline CDR1 reads SGHTA; CDR2 reads FQGNSA. This CDR3 is built from 16 residues. V gave up 5 bases and J gave up 2 bases; unmatched junction bases: 9. DNA of the CDR3: TGTGCCAGCAGCGCTTTAGCGGGGCTCCCCACAGATACGCAGTATTTT. It encodes CASSALAGLPTDTQYF.

V and J are TRBV7-9 and TRBJ2-1, with 10 bases fitting TRBD2. CDR3 length: 15 amino acids. V dropped 4 bases and J dropped 7; count of bases not matched to a gene: 7. Germline CDR1 and CDR2: SEHNR and FQNEAQ (reference sequence). Here the CDR3 reads CASSSLAGAYNEQFF. The CDR3 DNA reads as TGTGCCAGCAGCTCGCTAGCGGGAGCATATAATGAGCAGTTCTTC.

This clone occurred a few times. The chain links TRBV13 to TRBJ2-3; 9 bases agree with TRBD2. CDR3 length: 17 amino acids. V gave up 0 bases and J gave up 6 bases; unmatched junction bases: 10. Per the germline V gene, CDR1 is PRHDT and CDR2 is FYEKMQ (reference sequence). DNA of the CDR3: TGTGCCAGCAGCTTAGGCGTTGCGGGGGGGTTTGACGATACGCAGTATTTT. This gives the protein CASSLGVAGGFDDTQYF.

The chain joins TRBV27 to TRBJ2-7; D perhaps matches TRBD2 (6 bases). The CDR3 is 17 amino acids. Trimming stripped 2 bases from V and 2 bases from J, with 19 bases between. Germline values: CDR1 MNHEY, CDR2 SMNVEV (reference sequence). The CDR3 nucleotides are TGTGCCAGCAGTTTAAGGACGACGGGAGATCCACCCTACGAGCAGTACTTC. Translation: CASSLRTTGDPPYEQYF.

CDR3 nucleotide sequence: TGTGCCAGCAGTTCGTCGACAGGGTTGGATTCACCCCTCCACTTT. This gives the protein CASSSSTGLDSPLHF. The chain is built from TRBV28 and TRBJ1-6, with 7 bases matching TRBD1. V lost 4 bases, J lost 8 bases, and 8 bases stayed unmatched. Germline V gives CDR1 MDHEN, CDR2 SYDVKM. CDR3 size: 15 residues.

V and J are TRBV15 and TRBJ2-3; tentative D call: TRBD2 (6 bases). Germline lookup yields CDR1 LNHNV and CDR2 YYDKDF (reference sequence). Trimming took off 3 bases at V and 5 bases at J, with 15 bases between the two ends. The CDR3 totals 15 residues. This CDR3 reads CATSSGTFGGDTQYF. The CDR3 DNA follows: TGTGCCACCAGCAGTGGGACTTTTGGGGGAGATACGCAGTATTTT.